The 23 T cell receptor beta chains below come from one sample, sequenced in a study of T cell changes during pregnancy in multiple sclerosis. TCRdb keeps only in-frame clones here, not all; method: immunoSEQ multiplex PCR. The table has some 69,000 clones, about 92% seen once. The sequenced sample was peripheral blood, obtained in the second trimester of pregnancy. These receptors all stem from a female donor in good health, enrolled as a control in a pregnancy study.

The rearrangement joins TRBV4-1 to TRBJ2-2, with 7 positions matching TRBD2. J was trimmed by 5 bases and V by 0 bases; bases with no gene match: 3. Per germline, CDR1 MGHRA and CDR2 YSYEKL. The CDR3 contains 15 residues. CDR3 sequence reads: CASSQDPGGTGELFF. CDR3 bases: TGCGCCAGCAGCCAAGATCCGGGAGGTACCGGGGAGCTGTTTTTT.

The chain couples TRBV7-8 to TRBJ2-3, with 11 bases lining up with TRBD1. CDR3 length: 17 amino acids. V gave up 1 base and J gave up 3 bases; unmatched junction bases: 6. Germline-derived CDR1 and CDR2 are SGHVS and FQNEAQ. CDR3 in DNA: TGTGCCAGCAGCTTAGGGTCCGGGACAGGGGGAACAGATACGCAGTATTTT. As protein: CASSLGSGTGGTDTQYF.

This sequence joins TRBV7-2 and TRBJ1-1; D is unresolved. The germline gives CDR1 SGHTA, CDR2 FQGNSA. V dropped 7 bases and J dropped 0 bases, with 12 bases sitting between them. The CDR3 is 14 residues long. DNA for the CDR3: TGTGCCAGCACTTTTGACACTCTGAACACTGAAGCTTTCTTT. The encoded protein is CASTFDTLNTEAFF.

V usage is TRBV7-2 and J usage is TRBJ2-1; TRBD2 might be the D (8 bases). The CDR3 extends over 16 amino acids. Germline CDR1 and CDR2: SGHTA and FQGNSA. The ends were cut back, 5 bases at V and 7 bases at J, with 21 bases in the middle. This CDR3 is CASSKTRQGGGNEQFF. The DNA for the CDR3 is TGTGCCAGCAGCAAAACTCGACAGGGCGGGGGGAATGAGCAGTTCTTC.

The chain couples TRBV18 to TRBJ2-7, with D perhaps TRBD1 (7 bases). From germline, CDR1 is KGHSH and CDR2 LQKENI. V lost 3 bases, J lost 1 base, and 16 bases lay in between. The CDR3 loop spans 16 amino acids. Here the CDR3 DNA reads TGTGCCAGCTCACCTTGGGGGCAGGGGGGTTCCTACGAGCAGTACTTC. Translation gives CASSPWGQGGSYEQYF.

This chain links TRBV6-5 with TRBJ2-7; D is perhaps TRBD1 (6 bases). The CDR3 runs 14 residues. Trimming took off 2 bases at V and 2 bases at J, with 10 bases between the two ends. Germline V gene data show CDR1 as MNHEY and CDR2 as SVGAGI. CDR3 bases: TGTGCCAGCAGTTACCTAACAGGGACCTACGAGCAGTACTTC. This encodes CASSYLTGTYEQYF.

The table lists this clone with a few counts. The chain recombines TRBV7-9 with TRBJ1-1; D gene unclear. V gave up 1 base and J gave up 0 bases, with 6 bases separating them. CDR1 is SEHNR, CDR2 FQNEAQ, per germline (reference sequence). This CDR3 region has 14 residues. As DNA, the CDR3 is TGTGCCAGCAGCTTAGATACGGTGAACACTGAAGCTTTCTTT. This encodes CASSLDTVNTEAFF.

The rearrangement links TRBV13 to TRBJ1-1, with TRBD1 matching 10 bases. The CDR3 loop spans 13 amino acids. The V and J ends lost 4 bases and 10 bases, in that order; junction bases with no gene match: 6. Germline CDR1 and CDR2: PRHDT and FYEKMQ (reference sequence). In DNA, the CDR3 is TGTGCCAGCAGCTCGCGGACAGGGGGGAGAGCTTTCTTT. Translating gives CASSSRTGGRAFF.

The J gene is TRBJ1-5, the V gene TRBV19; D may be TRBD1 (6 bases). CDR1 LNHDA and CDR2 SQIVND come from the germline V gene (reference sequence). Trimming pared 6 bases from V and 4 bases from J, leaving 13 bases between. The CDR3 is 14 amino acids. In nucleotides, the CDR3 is TGTGCCAGTAGGGTAACAGGGCAAAATCAGCCCCAGCATTTT. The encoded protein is CASRVTGQNQPQHF.

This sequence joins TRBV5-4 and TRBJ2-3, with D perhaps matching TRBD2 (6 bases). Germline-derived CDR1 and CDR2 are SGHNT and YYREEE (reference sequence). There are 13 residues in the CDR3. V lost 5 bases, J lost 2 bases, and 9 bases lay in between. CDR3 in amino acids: CASSGTLTDTQYF. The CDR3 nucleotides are TGTGCCAGCAGTGGGACTCTCACAGATACGCAGTATTTT.

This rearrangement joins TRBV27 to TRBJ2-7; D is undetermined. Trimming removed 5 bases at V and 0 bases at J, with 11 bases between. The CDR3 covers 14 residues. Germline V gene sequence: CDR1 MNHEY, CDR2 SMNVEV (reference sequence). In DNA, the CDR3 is TGTGCCAGCAGTCCCCTCACGAGCTCCTACGAGCAGTACTTC. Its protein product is CASSPLTSSYEQYF.

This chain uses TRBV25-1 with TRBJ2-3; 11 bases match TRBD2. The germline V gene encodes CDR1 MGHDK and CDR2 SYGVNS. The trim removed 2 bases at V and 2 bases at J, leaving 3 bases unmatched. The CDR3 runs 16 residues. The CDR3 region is CASSEGTSGYTDTQYF. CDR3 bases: TGTGCCAGCAGTGAAGGGACTAGCGGATACACAGATACGCAGTATTTT. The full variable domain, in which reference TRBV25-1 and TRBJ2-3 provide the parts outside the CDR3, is EADIYQTPRYLVIGTGKKITLECSQTMGHDKMYWYQQDPGMELHLIHYSYGVNSTEKGDLSSESTVSRIRTEHFPLTLESARPSHTSQYLCASSEGTSGYTDTQYFGPGTRLTVL.

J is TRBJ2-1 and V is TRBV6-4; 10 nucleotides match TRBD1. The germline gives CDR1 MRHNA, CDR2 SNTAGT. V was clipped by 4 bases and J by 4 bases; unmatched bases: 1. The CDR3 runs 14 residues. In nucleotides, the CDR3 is TGTGCCAGCAGTGCGGGACAGGGGTACAATGAGCAGTTCTTC. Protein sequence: CASSAGQGYNEQFF.

The CDR3 loop is CASSAGGPSYEQYF. The CDR3 coding sequence is TGTGCCAGCAGTGCCGGGGGGCCCTCCTACGAGCAGTACTTC. The genes are TRBV6-5 and TRBJ2-7; the D gene is possibly TRBD2 (7 bases). V lost 5 bases, J lost 0 bases, and 11 bases lay in between. The CDR3 sequence is 14 residues long. Germline CDR1 reads MNHEY; CDR2 reads SVGAGI.

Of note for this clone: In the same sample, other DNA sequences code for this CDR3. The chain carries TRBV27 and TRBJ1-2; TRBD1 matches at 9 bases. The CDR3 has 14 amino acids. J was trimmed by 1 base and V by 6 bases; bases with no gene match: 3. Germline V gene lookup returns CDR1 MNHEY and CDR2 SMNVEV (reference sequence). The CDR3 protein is CASRTGGGNYGYTF. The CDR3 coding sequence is TGTGCCAGCAGGACAGGGGGGGGTAACTATGGCTACACCTTC.

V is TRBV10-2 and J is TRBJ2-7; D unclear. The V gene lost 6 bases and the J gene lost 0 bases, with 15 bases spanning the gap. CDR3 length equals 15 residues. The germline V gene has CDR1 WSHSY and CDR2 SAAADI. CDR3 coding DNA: TGCGCCAGCAGGTCTTTAACAGAGAGCTCCTACGAGCAGTACTTC. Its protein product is CASRSLTESSYEQYF.

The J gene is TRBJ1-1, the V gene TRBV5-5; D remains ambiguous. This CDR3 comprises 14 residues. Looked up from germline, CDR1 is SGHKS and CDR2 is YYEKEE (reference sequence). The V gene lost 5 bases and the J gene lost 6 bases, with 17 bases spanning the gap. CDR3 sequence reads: CASRVWAYRPEAFF. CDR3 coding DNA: TGTGCCAGCAGAGTTTGGGCGTATAGGCCTGAAGCTTTCTTT. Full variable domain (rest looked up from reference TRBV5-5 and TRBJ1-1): DAGVTQSPTHLIKTRGQQVTLRCSPISGHKSVSWYQQVLGQGPQFIFQYYEKEERGRGNFPDRFSARQFPNYSSELNVNALLLGDSALYLCASRVWAYRPEAFFGQGTRLTVV.

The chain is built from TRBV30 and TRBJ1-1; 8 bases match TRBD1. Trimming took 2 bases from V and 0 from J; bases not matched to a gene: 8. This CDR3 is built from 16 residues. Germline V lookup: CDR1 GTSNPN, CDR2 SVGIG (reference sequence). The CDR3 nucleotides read TGTGCCTGGAGTAGGTGGGGGGACAGGTTGAACACTGAAGCTTTCTTT. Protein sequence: CAWSRWGDRLNTEAFF.

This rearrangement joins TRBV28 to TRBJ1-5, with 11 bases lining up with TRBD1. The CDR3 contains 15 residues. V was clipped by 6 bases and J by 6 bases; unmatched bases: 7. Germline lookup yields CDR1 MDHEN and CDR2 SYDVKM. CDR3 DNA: TGTGCCAGCAGCCGGACAGGGGGCGCGGGTCAGCCCCAGCATTTT. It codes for CASSRTGGAGQPQHF.

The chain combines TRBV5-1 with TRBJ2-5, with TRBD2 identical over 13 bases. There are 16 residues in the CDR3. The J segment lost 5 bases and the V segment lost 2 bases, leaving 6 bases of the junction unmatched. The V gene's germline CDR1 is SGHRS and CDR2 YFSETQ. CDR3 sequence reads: CASSLEGLAGLETQYF. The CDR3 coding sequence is TGCGCCAGCAGCTTAGAGGGACTAGCGGGGTTGGAGACCCAGTACTTC.

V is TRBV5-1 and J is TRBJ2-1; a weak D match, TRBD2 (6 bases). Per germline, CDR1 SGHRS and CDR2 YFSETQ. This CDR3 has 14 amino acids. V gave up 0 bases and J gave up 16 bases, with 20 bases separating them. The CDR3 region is CASSLGERLVTGFF. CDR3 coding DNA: TGCGCCAGCAGCTTGGGGGAGAGACTAGTCACGGGTTTCTTC.

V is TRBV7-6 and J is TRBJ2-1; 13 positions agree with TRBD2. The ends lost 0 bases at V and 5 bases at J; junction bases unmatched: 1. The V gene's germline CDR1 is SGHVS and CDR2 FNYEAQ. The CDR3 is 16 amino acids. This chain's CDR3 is CASSLAGTSGNNEQFF. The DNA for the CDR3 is TGTGCCAGCAGCTTAGCTGGGACTAGCGGGAACAATGAGCAGTTCTTC. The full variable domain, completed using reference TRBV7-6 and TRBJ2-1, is GAGVSQSPRYKVTKRGQDVALRCDPISGHVSLYWYRQALGQGPEFLTYFNYEAQQDKSGLPNDRFSAERPEGSISTLTIQRTEQRDSAMYRCASSLAGTSGNNEQFFGPGTRLTVL.

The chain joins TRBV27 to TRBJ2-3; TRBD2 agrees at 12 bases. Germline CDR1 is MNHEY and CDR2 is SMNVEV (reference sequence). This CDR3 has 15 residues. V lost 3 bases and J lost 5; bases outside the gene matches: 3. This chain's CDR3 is CASSFGTSGQDTQYF. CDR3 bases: TGTGCCAGCAGTTTCGGGACTAGCGGGCAAGATACGCAGTATTTT.